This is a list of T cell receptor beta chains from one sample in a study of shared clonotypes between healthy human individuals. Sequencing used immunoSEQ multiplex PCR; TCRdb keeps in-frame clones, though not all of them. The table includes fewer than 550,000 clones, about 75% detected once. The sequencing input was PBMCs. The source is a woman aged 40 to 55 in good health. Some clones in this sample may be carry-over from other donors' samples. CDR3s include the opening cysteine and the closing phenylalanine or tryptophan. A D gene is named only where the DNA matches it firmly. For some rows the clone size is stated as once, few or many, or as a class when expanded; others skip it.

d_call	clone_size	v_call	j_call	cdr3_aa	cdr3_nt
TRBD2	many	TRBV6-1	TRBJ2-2	CASSAGRARTGELFF	TGTGCCAGCAGTGCCGGGAGGGCGCGCACCGGGGAGCTGTTTTTT
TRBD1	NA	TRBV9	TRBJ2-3	CASSPSGTGLGSQYF	TGTGCCAGCAGCCCATCAGGGACAGGGTTAGGATCGCAGTATTTT
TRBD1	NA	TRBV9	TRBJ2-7	CASSVGATGDVYEQYF	TGTGCCAGCAGCGTAGGAGCCACAGGGGACGTTTACGAGCAGTACTTC
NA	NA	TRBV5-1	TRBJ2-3	CASRGQGLPTDTQYF	TGCGCCAGCAGGGGCCAGGGGCTCCCGACAGATACGCAGTATTTT
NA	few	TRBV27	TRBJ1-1	CASTPSNTEAFF	TGTGCCAGCACCCCATCGAACACTGAAGCTTTCTTT
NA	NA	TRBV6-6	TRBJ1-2	CASFRVGGTNYGYTF	TGTGCCAGCTTCCGGGTGGGGGGGACCAACTATGGCTACACCTTC
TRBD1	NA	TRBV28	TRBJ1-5	CASSYVRGHQPQHF	TGTGCCAGCAGTTACGTCAGGGGGCACCAGCCCCAGCATTTT
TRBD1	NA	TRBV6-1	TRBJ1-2	CASSQTGFGYGYTF	TGTGCCAGCAGTCAGACAGGGTTCGGCTATGGCTACACCTTC
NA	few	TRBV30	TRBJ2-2	CAWSPSRGDIGELFF	TGTGCCTGGAGCCCCTCCCGCGGGGATATCGGGGAGCTGTTTTTT
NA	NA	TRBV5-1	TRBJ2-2	CASSAEGPRAGELFF	TGCGCCAGCAGCGCGGAGGGCCCCCGAGCCGGGGAGCTGTTTTTT
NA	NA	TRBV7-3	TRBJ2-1	CASSPRVAPSYNEQFF	TGTGCCAGCAGCCCCCGCGTAGCCCCCTCCTACAATGAGCAGTTCTTC
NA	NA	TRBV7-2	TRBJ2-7	CASSPNTPEQYF	TGTGCCAGCAGCCCCAATACCCCCGAGCAGTACTTC
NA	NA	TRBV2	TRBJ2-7	CASSVRQGTYEQYF	TGTGCCAGCAGTGTCCGGCAGGGTACCTACGAGCAGTACTTC
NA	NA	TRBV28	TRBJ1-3	CASSPQLFSGNTIYF	TGTGCCAGCAGTCCTCAGCTTTTCTCTGGAAACACCATATATTTT
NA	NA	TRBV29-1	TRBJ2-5	CSVDGSGQETQYF	TGCAGCGTTGACGGGAGCGGGCAAGAGACCCAGTACTTC
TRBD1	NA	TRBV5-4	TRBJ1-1	CASSLDRGRRTEAFF	TGTGCCAGCAGCCTCGACAGGGGGCGGAGGACTGAAGCTTTCTTT
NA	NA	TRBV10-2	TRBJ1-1	CASSEGSGVGAEAFF	TGCGCCAGCAGTGAAGGGTCCGGGGTAGGAGCTGAAGCTTTCTTT
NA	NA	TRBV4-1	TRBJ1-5	CASSLQGSQPQHF	TGCGCCAGCAGTCTCCAGGGAAGTCAGCCCCAGCATTTT
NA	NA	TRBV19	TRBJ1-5	CASSRDDGGDQPQHF	TGTGCCAGTAGTAGGGACGACGGGGGAGATCAGCCCCAGCATTTT
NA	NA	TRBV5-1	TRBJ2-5	CASSLILGQETQYF	TGCGCCAGCAGCTTGATCTTAGGCCAAGAGACCCAGTACTTC
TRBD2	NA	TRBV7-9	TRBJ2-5	CASSLSLAGGQETQYF	TGTGCCAGCAGCTTATCCCTAGCGGGAGGGCAAGAGACCCAGTACTTC
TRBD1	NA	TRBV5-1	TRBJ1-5	CASSSTGTDQPQHF	TGCGCCAGCAGCTCAACCGGGACAGATCAGCCCCAGCATTTT
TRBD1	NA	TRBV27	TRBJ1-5	CASSDRGRNQPQHF	TGTGCCAGCAGTGACAGGGGGCGCAATCAGCCCCAGCATTTT
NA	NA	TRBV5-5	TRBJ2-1	CASSLDWINNEQFF	TGTGCCAGCAGCTTGGACTGGATAAACAATGAGCAGTTCTTC
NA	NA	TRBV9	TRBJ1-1	CASSVVHRAGMAEAFF	TGTGCCAGCAGCGTAGTTCATCGGGCAGGAATGGCTGAAGCTTTCTTT
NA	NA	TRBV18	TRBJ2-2	CASSRQRNTGELFF	TGTGCCAGCTCACGACAGAGGAACACCGGGGAGCTGTTTTTT
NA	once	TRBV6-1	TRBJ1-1	CATSGDQNTEAFF	TGTGCCACCTCAGGGGACCAGAACACTGAAGCTTTCTTT
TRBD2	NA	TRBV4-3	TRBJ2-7	CASSPRLAGTVYEQYF	TGCGCCAGCAGCCCCCGACTAGCGGGAACAGTCTACGAGCAGTACTTC
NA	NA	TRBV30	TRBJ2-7	CAWDPGPPRGYEQYF	TGTGCCTGGGACCCGGGACCCCCTAGGGGCTACGAGCAGTACTTC
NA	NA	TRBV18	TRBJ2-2	CASSDSETGELFF	TGTGCCAGCTCAGATTCAGAAACCGGGGAGCTGTTTTTT
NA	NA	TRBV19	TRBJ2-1	CASSIAAGAYNEQFF	TGTGCCAGTAGTATAGCTGCAGGGGCGTACAATGAGCAGTTCTTC
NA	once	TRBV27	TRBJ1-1	CASSLSRGRTEAFF	TGTGCCAGCAGTTTATCCCGGGGGAGAACTGAAGCTTTCTTT
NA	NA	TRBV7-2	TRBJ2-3	CASSAGPRPGDTQYF	TGTGCCAGCAGCGCAGGACCGAGGCCTGGAGATACGCAGTATTTT
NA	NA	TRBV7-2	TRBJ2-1	CASSLEGTNYRRSEQFF	TGTGCCAGCAGCTTAGAAGGTACCAACTATAGGCGTTCTGAGCAGTTCTTC
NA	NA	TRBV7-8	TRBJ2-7	CASSPGRVPYEQYF	TGTGCCAGCAGCCCAGGACGGGTCCCCTACGAGCAGTACTTC
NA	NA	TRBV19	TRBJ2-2	CASLHWGENTGELFF	TGTGCCAGCCTTCACTGGGGAGAGAACACCGGGGAGCTGTTTTTT
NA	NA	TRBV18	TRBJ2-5	CASSPPGERETQYF	TGTGCCAGCTCACCACCGGGGGAGCGGGAGACCCAGTACTTC
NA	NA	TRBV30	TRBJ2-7	CAWSATTLMGGKARAYEQYF	TGTGCCTGGAGTGCCACCACCCTCATGGGCGGGAAGGCGAGAGCCTACGAGCAGTACTTC
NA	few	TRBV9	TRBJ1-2	CASSPRRDGLYAGYTF	TGTGCCAGCAGCCCCCGGCGGGACGGACTGTACGCGGGCTACACCTTC
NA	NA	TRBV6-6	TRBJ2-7	CASSFATFTILYEQYF	TGTGCCAGCAGTTTCGCGACATTTACGATCCTTTACGAGCAGTACTTC
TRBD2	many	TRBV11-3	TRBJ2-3	CASSFWGGSPDTQYF	TGTGCCAGCAGCTTTTGGGGGGGTTCTCCAGATACGCAGTATTTT
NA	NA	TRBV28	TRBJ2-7	CASRSPVATYEQYF	TGTGCCAGCAGATCCCCCGTAGCGACCTACGAGCAGTACTTC